The rows below give T cell receptor beta chains drawn from one sample of a study of response to subunit inactivated influenza vaccine. TCRdb recomputed calls from the RT-PCR reads with MiXCR, one row per CDR3 protein. The data contain hundreds of thousands of distinct CDR3 sequences, around a sixth of them singletons. Sequencing was performed on PBMCs from blood, taken roughly 13 days after vaccination. These receptor sequences come from a man over 45 who received an inactivated influenza vaccine. The conserved cysteine and the conserved F or W are not part of the CDR3 here.

>TRBV7-2|TRBJ2-7
ASSPIRGTYEQY
>TRBV7-2|TRBJ2-3
ATKIRADTQY
>TRBV4-3|TRBJ2-2
ASSLLTRNTGELF
>TRBV6-1|TRBJ2-7
ASSEGWGQGNKQY
>TRBV27|TRBJ2-3
ASSSRGSSTDTQY
>TRBV20-1|TRBJ2-7
SARDAYEQY
>TRBV7-9|TRBJ2-7
ASSPRTSGRDEQY
>TRBV2|TRBJ2-7
ASRVRPYEQY
>TRBV10-3|TRBJ2-7
AIRTGAYEQY
>TRBV9|TRBJ1-4
ASSKRDSPTNEKLF
>TRBV7-9|TRBJ1-4
ASMQVPWANEKLF
>TRBV4-3|TRBJ1-2
ASSQDRGAGGYGYT
>TRBV2|TRBJ2-7
ASRVRPGLAGGRSHEQY
>TRBV5-5|TRBJ2-2
ASSVPTSGRGTGELF
>TRBV4-1|TRBJ2-5
ASSQEASGYTQY
>TRBV11-2|TRBJ2-1
ASRPPRRSGGAYNEQF
>TRBV5-5|TRBJ2-1
ASSLLGLAGGVWNEQF
>TRBV12-3/TRBV12-4|TRBJ2-1
ASSPLTSGSFNEQF
>TRBV10-3|TRBJ2-1
AIARENEQF
>TRBV5-1|TRBJ1-1
ASSLPQSNTEAF
>TRBV6-1|TRBJ1-6
TSSEVPGGDSPLH
>TRBV27|TRBJ1-1
ASSTGRRNTEAF
>TRBV15|TRBJ2-7
ATSTGRAVNEQY
>TRBV11-2|TRBJ2-7
ASSSGQEQY
>TRBV7-2|TRBJ2-1
ASSAPGTGYNEQF
>TRBV12-3/TRBV12-4|TRBJ2-7
ASSLTSGSSYEQY
>TRBV7-3|TRBJ2-3
ASSLTPKRGGADTQY
>TRBV27|TRBJ2-1
ASSIWVAGVSNNEQF
>TRBV3-1|TRBJ2-5
ASSPHGGKEY
>TRBV28|TRBJ1-6
ASSLTEGHSPLH
>TRBV28|TRBJ2-3
ASSPPYGRGTDTQY
>TRBV7-9|TRBJ2-5
ASSLSRGQKETQY
>TRBV2|TRBJ2-1
ASKGTGPHEQF
>TRBV15|TRBJ1-6
ATSLGQGHSPLH
>TRBV6-1|TRBJ2-1
ASSDYRGNSYNEQF
>TRBV5-5|TRBJ1-4
ASSLRNTLNEKLF
>TRBV6-4|TRBJ2-2
ASTPRTGGTGELF
>TRBV11-1|TRBJ2-1
ASSAPGLAGPSYNEQF
>TRBV12-3/TRBV12-4|TRBJ1-1
ASSLAIVTEAF
>TRBV7-2|TRBJ2-7
ASSLGWGSSYEQY
>TRBV28|TRBJ2-1
ASSPGLAPNNEQF
>TRBV12-3/TRBV12-4|TRBJ1-6
ASRLGRGNSPLH
>TRBV15|TRBJ2-1
ATSRVTAGGHEQF
>TRBV11-2|TRBJ1-2
ASSLVGGRDYGYT
>TRBV3-1|TRBJ2-3
ASSQAGTGPQDTQY
>TRBV20-1|TRBJ2-7
SASGGKNYEQY